What follows are 2 T cell receptor beta chains derived from one specimen sequenced in a study of T cell responses to AZD1222 COVID-19 vaccine. Clones were sequenced by immunoSEQ multiplex PCR, and TCRdb holds only the in-frame ones, with some missing. In the table there are approximately 45,000 clones, about 90% of which are singletons. Sequencing used peripheral blood, obtained 28 days after the second AZD1222 dose. The receptors were sampled from an adult who received the AZD1222 COVID-19 vaccine.

The genes are TRBV3-1 (or the pseudogene TRBV3-2) and TRBJ2-5; D unresolved. CDR3 length: 15 amino acids. Trimming removed 0 bases at V and 3 bases at J, with 11 bases between. Germline values: CDR1 LGHDT, CDR2 YNNKEL (reference sequence). The CDR3: CASSQDSSEEETQYF. DNA of the CDR3: TGTGCCAGCAGCCAAGATTCCTCTGAGGAAGAGACCCAGTACTTC.

The chain links TRBV6-2 or TRBV6-3 to TRBJ2-1; 8 bases are shared with TRBD2. Germline V CDR1 and CDR2: MNHEY, SVGEGT. Trimming removed 0 bases from V and 9 bases from J; junction bases left unmatched: 7. The CDR3 is 15 residues long. CDR3 loop: CASSYSSGSVGEQFF. As DNA, the CDR3 is TGTGCCAGCAGTTACTCCAGCGGGAGCGTAGGTGAGCAGTTCTTC.